This TCR beta chain was documented in a study of T cells after yellow fever vaccination. Study observations and caveats: A large majority of primary-vaccination clones showed up again after the booster (roughly 96% CD4, 88% CD8).

This clonotype showed up just a few times. Its antigen is not identified. V was pared by 5 bases and J by 0 bases, with 14 bases between. The CDR3 contains 16 residues. Germline V CDR1 and CDR2: SGHDN, FVKESK. Via MiXCR, TCRdb re-called the 5' RACE reads, giving one row per CDR3 protein. The sample includes some 500,000 distinct CDR3 sequences, roughly 13% of them seen just once. The chain uses TRBV14 and TRBJ1-3; D remains unclear. Sequencing used PBMCs, obtained on the day of the yellow fever booster vaccination. The TCR comes from a man aged 25 to 40 who received the YFV17D yellow fever vaccine. The CDR3 here is CASSKRTLSSGNTIYF. The DNA of the CDR3 is TGTGCCAGCAGCAAAAGGACTCTTAGCTCTGGAAACACCATATATTTT.